The 24 T cell receptor beta chains below were found in one sample sequenced in a study of blood T cell repertoires in COVID-19. TCRdb's copy holds only in-frame clones and misses some; the assay was immunoSEQ multiplex PCR. The data show over 200,000 clones, with 87% seen just once and under 14% held by the top ten. Sequenced sample: PBMCs or T cells enriched from blood (not recorded which). These receptors came from a man aged 25 to 45 who had recovered from COVID-19.

The chain uses TRBV5-6 and TRBJ1-2; 7 bases are shared with TRBD1. The CDR3 loop spans 15 amino acids. The germline V gene has CDR1 SGHDT and CDR2 YYEEEE. V was pared by 5 bases and J by 4 bases, with 11 bases of the junction left unmatched. CDR3 residues: CASRGMDRSRYGYTF. CDR3 in DNA: TGTGCCAGCAGGGGCATGGACAGGAGTCGCTATGGCTACACCTTC.

The chain is built from TRBV15 and TRBJ1-4, with TRBD1 matching 9 bases. CDR3 length: 19 amino acids. Germline V lookup: CDR1 LNHNV, CDR2 YYDKDF (reference sequence). The V gene end was trimmed by 4 bases and the J gene end by 3 bases; junction bases not matched to a gene: 15. The CDR3 reads CATSTSSPGQGRANEKLFF. The CDR3 bases are TGTGCCACCAGCACCTCTTCTCCGGGACAGGGTAGAGCTAATGAAAAACTGTTTTTT.

This chain links TRBV5-1 with TRBJ1-3; D call uncertain. The CDR3 spans 14 residues. V shed 0 bases and J shed 4 bases, with 8 bases lying between them. Looked up from germline, CDR1 is SGHRS and CDR2 is YFSETQ. CDR3 in DNA: TGCGCCAGCAGCTTGGAATATACAGGAAACACCATATATTTT. As protein: CASSLEYTGNTIYF.

The chain couples TRBV5-6 to TRBJ1-2, with TRBD1 identical over 10 bases. J gave up 4 bases and V 4 bases, and 10 bases lay outside the gene matches. CDR3 length: 16 residues. Germline V CDR1 and CDR2: SGHDT, YYEEEE. The CDR3 DNA sequence: TGTGCCAGCAGCGATGGGACAGGGGATATACTCTATGGCTACACCTTC. The encoded protein is CASSDGTGDILYGYTF.

This chain uses TRBV25-1 with TRBJ1-1; TRBD1 might be the D (5 bases). Germline values: CDR1 MGHDK, CDR2 SYGVNS. The CDR3 contains 14 residues. Trimming removed 2 bases from V and 11 bases from J, with 18 bases in between. The CDR3 loop reads CASSEVGRSPEAFF. The CDR3 nucleotides are TGTGCCAGCAGTGAAGTGGGGCGATCCCCCGAGGCTTTCTTT.

This clone has a single count. The gene calls are TRBV19 and TRBJ2-6, with D possibly TRBD1 on 6 matching bases. V lost 0 bases, J lost 0 bases, and 12 bases lay in between. Germline V gene data show CDR1 as LNHDA and CDR2 as SQIVND (reference sequence). The CDR3 covers 18 residues. In DNA form, the CDR3 reads TGTGCCAGTAGTATAGAGGGACACTTGAGCTCTGGGGCCAACGTCCTGACTTTC. This encodes CASSIEGHLSSGANVLTF.

V gene TRBV24-1 combines with J gene TRBJ2-5, with D possibly matching TRBD2 (6 bases). Per the germline V gene, CDR1 is KGHDR and CDR2 is SFDVKD. The CDR3 runs to 17 residues. V lost 1 base, J lost 1 base, and 15 bases lay in between. The CDR3 protein is CATSDLNPGGVQETQYF. DNA for the CDR3: TGTGCCACCAGTGATTTAAACCCGGGCGGGGTCCAAGAGACCCAGTACTTC.

This clone was detected once. The chain recombines TRBV18 with TRBJ1-2; 9 positions match TRBD1. Germline CDR1 reads KGHSH; CDR2 reads LQKENI. The CDR3 contains 15 residues. The junction had 3 bases not matched to a gene; V was cut back by 0 bases and J by 4 bases. The CDR3, as DNA: TGTGCCAGCTCACCACCGAGGACAGGGGTCTATGGCTACACCTTC. Translation gives CASSPPRTGVYGYTF.

This rearrangement joins TRBV3-1 (or the pseudogene TRBV3-2) to TRBJ2-1; perhaps TRBD2 as D (6 bases). The CDR3 is 13 residues long. From germline, CDR1 is LGHDT and CDR2 YNNKEL (reference sequence). V dropped 1 base and J dropped 9 bases, with 10 bases sitting between them. The CDR3 nucleotides are TGTGCCAGCAGCCAAGGGGGGGTGGGTGAGCAGTTCTTC. It encodes CASSQGGVGEQFF.

J is TRBJ2-3 and V is TRBV9; 7 nucleotides match TRBD2. The germline V gene has CDR1 SGDLS and CDR2 YYNGEE. The V segment lost 3 bases and the J segment 4 bases; nucleotides outside the gene matches: 8. The CDR3 runs 15 residues. CDR3 sequence (DNA): TGTGCCAGCAGCGCGCTAGCGGCCAGGGCAGATACGCAGTATTTT. Protein sequence: CASSALAARADTQYF.

The chain joins TRBV5-4 to TRBJ2-7; maybe TRBD2 (7 bases). The CDR3 is 15 amino acids. The germline CDR1 and CDR2 sequences are SGHNT and YYREEE (reference sequence). V lost 0 bases and J lost 4, with 14 bases in between. The CDR3 coding sequence is TGTGCCAGCAGCTTGGGCGGGGGCGCAAGTTACGAGCAGTACTTC. This encodes CASSLGGGASYEQYF.

V usage is TRBV7-2 and J usage is TRBJ1-1; a possible D gene is TRBD1 (5 bases). Between the trimmed V and J ends, which lost 6 bases and 5 bases, there was a span of 25 bases. Germline V gene lookup returns CDR1 SGHTA and CDR2 FQGNSA. The length of the CDR3 is 17 residues. CDR3 loop: CASSPPTVTSWVTEAFF. The DNA for the CDR3 is TGTGCCAGCAGTCCCCCGACAGTGACTTCATGGGTAACTGAAGCTTTCTTT.

The chain joins TRBV7-9 to TRBJ2-5; D call uncertain. This CDR3 contains 14 residues. Trimming took off 3 bases at V and 2 bases at J, with 10 bases between the two ends. Germline loops: CDR1 SEHNR, CDR2 FQNEAQ (reference sequence). The CDR3 reads CASSLGFGQETQYF. The CDR3 bases are TGTGCCAGCAGCTTGGGTTTCGGGCAAGAGACCCAGTACTTC. Using reference TRBV7-9 and TRBJ2-5 for the parts outside the CDR3, the full variable domain is DTGVSQNPRHKITKRGQNVTFRCDPISEHNRLYWYRQTLGQGPEFLTYFQNEAQLEKSRLLSDRFSAERPKGSFSTLEIQRTEQGDSAMYLCASSLGFGQETQYFGPGTRLLVL.

The rearrangement uses TRBV5-4 and TRBJ2-7; tentative D call: TRBD1 (5 bases). CDR1 is SGHNT and CDR2 is YYREEE in the germline V gene (reference sequence). Trimming left V 1 base short and J 1 base short, with 6 bases between. The CDR3 has 13 residues. CDR3: CASSLKGSYEQYF. CDR3 nucleotide sequence: TGTGCCAGCAGCTTGAAGGGGTCCTACGAGCAGTACTTC.

This sequence joins TRBV12-3 or TRBV12-4 and TRBJ1-5; maybe TRBD1 (6 bases). This CDR3 spans 13 amino acids. Trimming cost V 4 bases and J 6 bases, with 10 bases left between them. The CDR3 here is CASSSQGTQPQHF. DNA of the CDR3: TGTGCCAGCAGTTCGCAGGGGACTCAGCCCCAGCATTTT.

In its sample, this clone was seen once. The V and J genes are TRBV5-1 and TRBJ2-2, with TRBD1 matching 7 bases. CDR1 and CDR2 from the germline V gene are SGHRS and YFSETQ. The CDR3 totals 16 residues. V shed 0 bases and J 5 bases; nucleotides not matched to a gene: 7. CDR3 in DNA: TGCGCCAGCAGCTTGGCCGTGCAGGGGGTTACCGGGGAGCTGTTTTTT. Its protein product is CASSLAVQGVTGELFF.

The chain recombines TRBV19 with TRBJ1-6, with 7 bases that match TRBD1. The CDR3 runs to 18 residues. Looked up from germline, CDR1 is LNHDA and CDR2 is SQIVND (reference sequence). With V trimmed by 6 bases and J by 9 bases, 20 bases remained unmatched. The CDR3 loop reads CASRSHLSGQARSSPLHF. The CDR3 DNA sequence: TGTGCCAGTAGGAGCCATCTATCCGGACAGGCCAGAAGTTCACCCCTCCACTTT.

The rearrangement uses TRBV19 and TRBJ1-5, with 10 bases matching TRBD1. This CDR3 has 14 amino acids. Germline CDR1 reads LNHDA; CDR2 reads SQIVND (reference sequence). J lost 9 bases, V lost 5 bases, and 7 bases had no gene match. The CDR3 sequence is CASSRDRGLWPQHF. The DNA for the CDR3 is TGTGCCAGTAGTCGGGACAGGGGATTGTGGCCCCAGCATTTT. The entire variable domain, with the rest obtained from reference TRBV19 and TRBJ1-5, is as follows: DGGITQSPKYLFRKEGQNVTLSCEQNLNHDAMYWYRQDPGQGLRLIYYSQIVNDFQKGDIAEGYSVSREKKESFPLTVTSAQKNPTAFYLCASSRDRGLWPQHFGDGTRLSIL.

The J gene is TRBJ1-2, the V gene TRBV2, with TRBD1 identical over 7 bases. The CDR3 runs 13 residues. Per germline, CDR1 SNHLY and CDR2 FYNNEI. V was pared by 7 bases and J by 2 bases, with 4 bases of the junction left unmatched. DNA for the CDR3: TGTGCCAGCAACGTACAGGGGAACTATGGCTACACCTTC. This codes for CASNVQGNYGYTF.

The chain couples TRBV7-3 to TRBJ2-1; D unresolved. V was cut by 5 bases and J by 5 bases, with 13 bases left in between. Germline lookup yields CDR1 SGHTA and CDR2 FQGTGA. The CDR3 has 14 amino acids. The CDR3 reads CASSETRTHNEQFF. CDR3 DNA sequence: TGTGCCAGCAGCGAAACGCGCACCCACAATGAGCAGTTCTTC.

The chain has TRBV5-1 and TRBJ2-5; a weak D match, TRBD2 (6 bases). The CDR3 spans 15 residues. CDR1 SGHRS and CDR2 YFSETQ come from the germline V gene. V was clipped by 2 bases and J by 5 bases, with 16 bases between them. The CDR3 protein is CASSLRRGNGETQYF. CDR3 bases: TGCGCCAGCAGCTTAAGACGCGGGAACGGGGAGACCCAGTACTTC.

This chain uses TRBV11-2 with TRBJ2-3; 9 nucleotides align to TRBD2. Germline-derived CDR1 and CDR2 are SGHAT and FQNNGV. The length of the CDR3 is 13 residues. The V gene end was trimmed by 10 bases and the J gene end by 1 base; junction bases not matched to a gene: 3. CDR3 DNA: TGTGCCACATTAGCGGGGGGCACAGATACGCAGTATTTT. It yields the protein CATLAGGTDTQYF.

The V gene is TRBV4-2, the J gene TRBJ2-7, with TRBD2 identical over 10 bases. Germline loops: CDR1 LGHNA, CDR2 YNFKEQ. The CDR3 extends over 17 amino acids. V lost 0 bases and J lost 2; bases outside the gene matches: 7. CDR3 nucleotide sequence: TGTGCCAGCAGCCAAGATGATGGGACTAGCGCGCCCTACGAGCAGTACTTC. Its translation is CASSQDDGTSAPYEQYF.

The J gene is TRBJ2-3, the V gene TRBV28, with a possible D match to TRBD2 (6 bases). The CDR3 has 14 residues. Trimming shortened V by 4 bases and J by 3 bases, and 11 bases separated the two germline ends. Germline CDR1 and CDR2: MDHEN and SYDVKM. CDR3 loop: CASSSMGGTDTQYF. The DNA of the CDR3 is TGTGCCAGCAGTTCCATGGGAGGAACAGATACGCAGTATTTT.